A single sample gave rise to the 16 T cell receptor beta chains below, sequenced in a study of CD8 T cells in ankylosing spondylitis. TCRdb passed the 5' RACE reads through MiXCR, listing each CDR3 protein once. The sample shows some 100,000 distinct CDR3 sequences, almost 8.5% of them seen only once. Material for sequencing was blood, either unsorted or a sorted T cell fraction (not recorded which). Receptors were obtained from a male donor with ankylosing spondylitis or in good health (not recorded which).

The genes are TRBV3-1 and TRBJ2-4; D remains unclear. CDR3 length: 17 residues. V lost 0 bases and J 2 bases, leaving 14 bases between the germline ends. Germline-derived CDR1 and CDR2 are LGHDT and YNNKEL (reference sequence). The chain's CDR3 is CASSQERSRHTKNIQYF. The CDR3 DNA reads as TGTGCCAGCAGCCAAGAAAGATCGCGACACACCAAAAACATTCAGTACTTC.

This clonotype was seen repeatedly, ten times or more. The chain is built from TRBV7-8 and TRBJ2-3; D not certain. CDR3 length equals 17 residues. The V and J ends lost 2 bases and 5 bases respectively, with 20 bases between them. Germline loops: CDR1 SGHVS, CDR2 FQNEAQ. The CDR3 coding sequence is TGTGCCAGCAGCTTACAGCTGTTGGGCCAAGGGAAAGATACGCAGTATTTT. Its protein is CASSLQLLGQGKDTQYF. The variable domain in full, completed from reference TRBV7-8 and TRBJ2-3, reads GAGVSQSPRYKVAKRGQDVALRCDPISGHVSLFWYQQALGQGPEFLTYFQNEAQLDKSGLPSDRFFAERPEGSVSTLKIQRTQQEDSAVYLCASSLQLLGQGKDTQYFGPGTRLTVL.

This clonotype was detected ten times or more. The V and J genes are TRBV6-6 and TRBJ2-7; D may be TRBD2 (5 bases). CDR3 length: 12 amino acids. Trimming shortened V by 8 bases and J by 3 bases, and 11 bases separated the two germline ends. From germline, CDR1 is MNHNY and CDR2 SVGAGI (reference sequence). Here the CDR3 reads CASYGIFYEQYF. In nucleotides, the CDR3 is TGTGCCAGCTACGGGATCTTCTACGAGCAGTACTTC.

This sequence joins TRBV7-9 and TRBJ1-1, with a possible D match to TRBD1 (5 bases). Trimming cost V 5 bases and J 11 bases, with 15 bases left between them. The CDR3 is 12 amino acids. Germline V gene sequence: CDR1 SEHNR, CDR2 FQNEAQ (reference sequence). The CDR3 DNA reads TGTGCCAGCAGCAACAACCGGGGGTGGGCTTTCTTT. Its translation: CASSNNRGWAFF.

The sample holds many counts of this clonotype. This chain joins TRBV9 and TRBJ2-1; TRBD1 aligns across 11 bases. CDR3 length: 15 amino acids. Germline trimming cut 1 base from V and 8 bases from J; bases unmatched to any gene: 5. Germline CDR1 is SGDLS and CDR2 is YYNGEE. The CDR3 coding sequence is TGTGCCAGCAGCGTAACCACGGGACAGGGGGATGAGCAGTTCTTC. It codes for CASSVTTGQGDEQFF.

This clonotype came up many times. V is TRBV20-1 and J is TRBJ2-2, with TRBD2 identical over 7 bases. This CDR3 region has 14 residues. Looked up from germline, CDR1 is DFQATT and CDR2 is SNEGSKA (reference sequence). The V gene end was trimmed by 0 bases and the J gene end by 5 bases; junction bases not matched to a gene: 3. The CDR3 loop reads CSAREAGRTGELFF. Written as DNA, the CDR3 is TGCAGTGCTAGAGAAGCGGGGAGGACCGGGGAGCTGTTTTTT.

This clonotype was found a few times. J is TRBJ1-1 and V is TRBV10-3; 8 bases match TRBD1. CDR3 length: 15 amino acids. CDR1 is ENHRY and CDR2 is SYGVKD in the germline V gene. V was pared by 0 bases and J by 5 bases, with 5 bases of the junction left unmatched. The CDR3 bases are TGTGCCATCAGTGAGTCCGGACAGGGAGGAACTGAAGCTTTCTTT. This codes for CAISESGQGGTEAFF.

There are many counts of this clonotype. The chain recombines TRBV12-3 or TRBV12-4 with TRBJ2-5; D assignment may be TRBD1 or TRBD2 (6 bases each). The ends were cut back, 4 bases at V and 7 bases at J, with 22 bases in the middle. The CDR3 has 16 amino acids. CDR3 amino acids: CASSSTAGHQSGTQYF. The CDR3 region has the DNA TGTGCCAGCAGTTCCACGGCGGGACACCAAAGTGGGACCCAGTACTTC.

The sample holds many counts of this clonotype. The genes are TRBV6-1 and TRBJ1-1; D is uncertain. V gave up 7 bases and J gave up 2 bases, with 14 bases separating them. CDR3 length equals 14 residues. The germline V gene has CDR1 MNHNS and CDR2 SASEGT. The CDR3 bases are TGTGCCAGCAAGGCAGGATATGTAAACACTGAAGCTTTCTTT. Protein sequence: CASKAGYVNTEAFF.

The rearrangement uses TRBV30 and TRBJ1-1, with TRBD1 identical over 7 bases. V lost 7 bases, J lost 3 bases, and 5 bases stayed unmatched. CDR3 length: 12 amino acids. Germline V CDR1 and CDR2: GTSNPN, SVGIG (reference sequence). The CDR3 DNA is TGTGCCTCCCGGGACAGCCACACTGAAGCTTTCTTT. Its protein product is CASRDSHTEAFF.

This clonotype was seen at least ten times. The V gene is TRBV12-3 or TRBV12-4, the J gene TRBJ1-1, with D hard to call. Trimming shortened V by 6 bases and J by 5 bases, and 16 bases separated the two germline ends. This CDR3 is 14 amino acids long. The CDR3 loop is CASSPGAGGTEAFF. CDR3 bases: TGTGCCAGCAGCCCCGGCGCGGGTGGGACTGAAGCTTTCTTT.

In its sample, this clonotype was seen many times. The chain is built from TRBV20-1 and TRBJ2-2; TRBD1 aligns across 7 bases. The length of the CDR3 is 13 residues. Germline values: CDR1 DFQATT, CDR2 SNEGSKA (reference sequence). Trimming cost V 6 bases and J 7 bases; bases outside gene matches: 8. Here the CDR3 DNA reads TGCAGTGCGAGGGGGCTCGAGATCGGGGAGCTGTTTTTT. Translation: CSARGLEIGELFF.

The chain recombines TRBV12-3 or TRBV12-4 with TRBJ1-6, with a tentative D call TRBD1 (6 bases). Trimming took 8 bases from V and 9 from J, leaving 17 bases between them. The CDR3 sequence is 14 residues long. The CDR3 region is CASSRQGGRSPLHF. The CDR3 DNA reads as TGTGCCAGCTCCCGCCAAGGGGGGCGTTCACCCCTCCACTTT.

This clonotype was picked up many times. The chain recombines TRBV6-1 with TRBJ2-7, with 8 bases identical to TRBD1. Germline CDR1 and CDR2: MNHNS and SASEGT. The ends lost 4 bases at V and 2 bases at J; junction bases unmatched: 13. The CDR3 loop spans 17 amino acids. Written as DNA, the CDR3 is TGTGCCAGCAGTGGTAGTCAAGGACAGGGTATTCCCTACGAGCAGTACTTC. Residues: CASSGSQGQGIPYEQYF.

This clonotype was seen at least ten times. V usage is TRBV11-2 and J usage is TRBJ1-2; weak D call: TRBD1 (5 bases). CDR3 size: 12 residues. The germline gives CDR1 SGHAT, CDR2 FQNNGV. The V end was cut by 10 bases, the J end by 8 bases, with 17 bases between. The CDR3 is CAINWGFRGYTF. Written as DNA, the CDR3 is TGTGCCATCAACTGGGGGTTCAGGGGCTACACCTTC. Drawing the rest from reference TRBV11-2 and TRBJ1-2, the complete variable domain is EAGVAQSPRYKIIEKRQSVAFWCNPISGHATLYWYQQILGQGPKLLIQFQNNGVVDDSQLPKDRFSAERLKGVDSTLKIQPAKLEDSAVYLCAINWGFRGYTFGSGTRLTVV.

This clonotype was recorded many times. The chain employs TRBV7-8 and TRBJ2-3, with unresolved D. Per germline, CDR1 SGHVS and CDR2 FQNEAQ. Trimming stripped 3 bases from V and 5 bases from J, with 9 bases between. This CDR3 region has 13 residues. CDR3 sequence (DNA): TGTGCCAGCAGCTTCGGTTCTGGAGATACGCAGTATTTT. It codes for CASSFGSGDTQYF.